This is a list of T cell receptor beta chains from one sample in a study of T cells in tumors after PD-1 blockade. Clones were read by immunoSEQ multiplex PCR, and TCRdb kept only the in-frame ones, dropping some. This sample has 4,400 or so clones, with 55% to 65% found just once. This specimen was tumor tissue, taken after anti-PD-1 treatment. The source of these receptors is a human donor with basal cell carcinoma. Each CDR3 is given with its conserved first and last residue. D genes are given only for firm matches. A row's size may be missing; if present it is once, few, many or a size class.

d_call: TRBD2; clone_size: once; v_call: TRBV27; j_call: TRBJ2-1; cdr3_aa: CASSFGRGGYNEQFF; cdr3_nt: TGTGCCAGCAGTTTTGGGCGGGGGGGCTACAATGAGCAGTTCTTC
d_call: TRBD1; clone_size: few; v_call: TRBV7-8; j_call: TRBJ2-7; cdr3_aa: CASSLGQGNYEQYF; cdr3_nt: TGTGCCAGCAGCTTAGGACAGGGCAACTACGAGCAGTACTTC
d_call: TRBD2; clone_size: -; v_call: TRBV27; j_call: TRBJ2-7; cdr3_aa: CASSQRTSGVFNEQYF; cdr3_nt: TGTGCCAGCAGTCAGAGGACTAGCGGGGTCTTTAACGAGCAGTACTTC
d_call: -; clone_size: few; v_call: TRBV11-3; j_call: TRBJ1-2; cdr3_aa: CASSLVVGRRGYTF; cdr3_nt: TGTGCCAGCAGCTTAGTTGTAGGGCGCCGCGGCTACACCTTC
d_call: -; clone_size: -; v_call: TRBV6-4; j_call: TRBJ2-7; cdr3_aa: CASSDSPLTEQYF; cdr3_nt: TGTGCCAGCAGTGATAGCCCCCTCACCGAGCAGTACTTC
d_call: -; clone_size: -; v_call: TRBV3-1/TRBV3-2; j_call: TRBJ1-2; cdr3_aa: CASSQRVSGYTF; cdr3_nt: TGTGCCAGCAGCCAACGAGTGAGCGGCTACACCTTC
d_call: -; clone_size: -; v_call: TRBV13; j_call: TRBJ2-3; cdr3_aa: CASSFYRGVSVDTQYF; cdr3_nt: TGTGCCAGCAGCTTCTATCGGGGAGTCAGTGTAGATACGCAGTATTTT
d_call: -; clone_size: -; v_call: TRBV19; j_call: TRBJ2-1; cdr3_aa: CASTPVGSNYNEQFF; cdr3_nt: TGTGCCAGTACCCCGGTGGGATCCAATTACAATGAGCAGTTCTTC
d_call: -; clone_size: -; v_call: TRBV19; j_call: TRBJ1-2; cdr3_aa: CASKDQAYYGYTF; cdr3_nt: TGTGCCAGTAAGGACCAGGCTTACTATGGCTACACCTTC
d_call: TRBD1; clone_size: medium-sized; v_call: TRBV12-3/TRBV12-4; j_call: TRBJ2-1; cdr3_aa: CASRGTGAGEQFF; cdr3_nt: TGTGCCAGCAGGGGGACAGGGGCCGGTGAGCAGTTCTTC
d_call: TRBD1; clone_size: few; v_call: TRBV2; j_call: TRBJ1-5; cdr3_aa: CASSKDRDQPQHF; cdr3_nt: TGTGCCAGCAGTAAGGACAGGGATCAGCCCCAGCATTTT
d_call: -; clone_size: few; v_call: TRBV5-1; j_call: TRBJ1-1; cdr3_aa: CASFDTAENTEAFF; cdr3_nt: TGCGCCAGTTTTGACACCGCGGAAAACACTGAAGCTTTCTTT
d_call: -; clone_size: -; v_call: TRBV13; j_call: TRBJ1-1; cdr3_aa: CASSFAGSRAEAFF; cdr3_nt: TGTGCCAGCAGCTTTGCAGGGAGTAGGGCTGAAGCTTTCTTT
d_call: -; clone_size: -; v_call: TRBV24-1; j_call: TRBJ2-5; cdr3_aa: CATGNGETQYF; cdr3_nt: TGTGCCACTGGAAATGGAGAGACCCAGTACTTC
d_call: -; clone_size: -; v_call: TRBV5-1; j_call: TRBJ1-2; cdr3_aa: CASSLSATGSHYGYTF; cdr3_nt: TGCGCCAGCAGCTTGTCCGCCACGGGAAGCCACTATGGCTACACCTTC
d_call: TRBD2; clone_size: -; v_call: TRBV2; j_call: TRBJ2-7; cdr3_aa: CASSGRGTIYEQYF; cdr3_nt: TGTGCCAGCAGTGGTCGGGGGACTATCTACGAGCAGTACTTC
d_call: -; clone_size: -; v_call: TRBV7-9; j_call: TRBJ1-4; cdr3_aa: CASSFVGANEKLFF; cdr3_nt: TGTGCCAGCAGCTTTGTGGGCGCTAATGAAAAACTGTTTTTT
d_call: TRBD2; clone_size: -; v_call: TRBV4-3; j_call: TRBJ2-3; cdr3_aa: CASSRTSELGRDTDTQYF; cdr3_nt: TGCGCCAGCAGCCGTACTAGCGAATTAGGCAGAGACACAGATACGCAGTATTTT
d_call: TRBD2; clone_size: -; v_call: TRBV24-1; j_call: TRBJ2-1; cdr3_aa: CATSDLGLAGFDEQFF; cdr3_nt: TGTGCCACCAGTGATCTCGGACTAGCGGGTTTCGATGAGCAGTTCTTC
d_call: TRBD1; clone_size: -; v_call: TRBV12-3/TRBV12-4; j_call: TRBJ1-1; cdr3_aa: CASRLTGGTEAFF; cdr3_nt: TGTGCCAGCAGGCTCACAGGGGGCACTGAAGCTTTCTTT
d_call: TRBD1; clone_size: -; v_call: TRBV19; j_call: TRBJ2-7; cdr3_aa: CASSSQGVSLYEQYF; cdr3_nt: TGTGCCAGTAGTTCACAGGGGGTATCACTCTACGAGCAGTACTTC
d_call: -; clone_size: medium-sized; v_call: TRBV5-1; j_call: TRBJ2-7; cdr3_aa: CASSLGLGTADEQYF; cdr3_nt: TGCGCCAGCAGCTTGGGACTAGGTACGGCGGACGAGCAGTACTTC
d_call: TRBD1; clone_size: -; v_call: TRBV2; j_call: TRBJ1-4; cdr3_aa: CASRRDRDFEKLFF; cdr3_nt: TGTGCCAGCAGACGAGACAGGGACTTTGAAAAACTGTTTTTT
d_call: -; clone_size: once; v_call: TRBV19; j_call: TRBJ2-6; cdr3_aa: CASSPGTGANVLTF; cdr3_nt: TGTGCCAGTAGTCCGGGAACTGGGGCCAACGTCCTGACTTTC
d_call: TRBD1; clone_size: few; v_call: TRBV4-2; j_call: TRBJ1-3; cdr3_aa: CASRGGQGPSSGNTIYF; cdr3_nt: TGTGCCAGCAGGGGAGGACAGGGGCCATCCTCTGGAAACACCATATATTTT
d_call: TRBD1; clone_size: -; v_call: TRBV9; j_call: TRBJ1-2; cdr3_aa: CASSVDPGTAGYGYTF; cdr3_nt: TGTGCCAGCAGCGTAGATCCCGGGACAGCCGGATATGGCTACACCTTC
d_call: -; clone_size: medium-sized; v_call: TRBV7-2; j_call: TRBJ2-2; cdr3_aa: CASRRSGYGGELFF; cdr3_nt: TGTGCCAGCAGGAGGAGTGGGTACGGCGGGGAGCTGTTTTTT
d_call: -; clone_size: -; v_call: TRBV29-1; j_call: TRBJ2-2; cdr3_aa: CSVPGGINTGELFF; cdr3_nt: TGCAGCGTTCCCGGCGGAATCAACACCGGGGAGCTGTTTTTT
d_call: -; clone_size: -; v_call: TRBV7-2; j_call: TRBJ1-5; cdr3_aa: CASSLAPTGPNQPQHF; cdr3_nt: TGTGCCAGCAGCTTAGCACCAACAGGGCCCAATCAGCCCCAGCATTTT
d_call: -; clone_size: -; v_call: TRBV10-2; j_call: TRBJ2-5; cdr3_aa: CASSPNRGGQETQYF; cdr3_nt: TGCGCCAGCAGTCCAAACAGAGGGGGGCAAGAGACCCAGTACTTC
d_call: -; clone_size: -; v_call: TRBV13; j_call: TRBJ2-3; cdr3_aa: CASSSPIAGNTQYF; cdr3_nt: TGTGCCAGCAGCTCTCCCATTGCAGGGAATACGCAGTATTTT
d_call: -; clone_size: large; v_call: TRBV5-4; j_call: TRBJ2-6; cdr3_aa: CASGSLQGSSSGANVLTF; cdr3_nt: TGTGCCAGCGGTTCCCTTCAGGGGTCTAGTTCTGGGGCCAACGTCCTGACTTTC
d_call: TRBD2; clone_size: -; v_call: TRBV2; j_call: TRBJ2-7; cdr3_aa: CASSASGTRAYEQYF; cdr3_nt: TGTGCCAGCAGTGCTTCCGGGACTAGGGCCTACGAGCAGTACTTC
d_call: -; clone_size: few; v_call: TRBV7-9; j_call: TRBJ2-7; cdr3_aa: CASSPQNYEQYF; cdr3_nt: TGTGCCAGCAGCCCACAAAACTACGAGCAGTACTTC
d_call: TRBD1; clone_size: -; v_call: TRBV6-1; j_call: TRBJ2-5; cdr3_aa: CASSGRTGGVRETQYF; cdr3_nt: TGTGCCAGCAGTGGACGGACAGGGGGCGTAAGAGAGACCCAGTACTTC